The next 18 T cell receptor beta chains were all read from a single sample in a study of T cells in Graves' hyperthyroidism and ophthalmopathy (dated 2019 in TCRdb). The library was made by multiplex PCR. Reads for this sample came from an Illumina HiSeq 2000. Amplification of TCR beta CDR3 regions was carried out from RNA transcripts. The TCR CDR3 was subjected to a first round of RT-PCR using the HTBI primer set and the Qiagen OneStep RT-PCR kit. TCRdb trimmed public reads at Q25 via fastp, called clones via MiXCR and kept in-frame beta chains. Entries are consolidated by CDR3 protein sequence, retaining the most common genes and DNA. Across this sample there are hundreds of thousands of distinct CDR3 sequences, with approximately 14% seen only once. The ten top clones hold 10% of the sample. Sample: blood. The receptor source for this set is a woman younger than 35 with Graves' hyperthyroidism.

To note about this clonotype: This sequence may be a read error, since a much larger clone differs from it by one base. V usage is TRBV7-9 and J usage is TRBJ2-2, with 11 bases matching TRBD1. CDR1 is SEHNR, CDR2 FQNEAQ, per germline (reference sequence). The CDR3 is made up of 15 amino acids. V lost 8 bases, J lost 3 bases, and 5 bases stayed unmatched. Here the CDR3 reads CASGRDRGYTGELFF. The CDR3 DNA follows: TGTGCCAGCGGCCGGGACAGGGGGTACACCGGGGAGCTGTTTTTT.

There are a few counts of this clonotype. The rearrangement links TRBV11-2 to TRBJ2-1; D perhaps matches TRBD2 (6 bases). This CDR3 is built from 17 residues. The germline V gene encodes CDR1 SGHAT and CDR2 FQNNGV. V lost 0 bases and J 0 bases, leaving 12 bases between the germline ends. This CDR3 reads CASSLDFLGSSYNEQFF. CDR3 bases: TGTGCCAGCAGCTTAGATTTCCTCGGGAGCTCCTACAATGAGCAGTTCTTC.

This clonotype has only a few counts. The V and J genes are TRBV29-1 and TRBJ1-6, with D perhaps TRBD1 (6 bases). Germline lookup yields CDR1 SQVTM and CDR2 ANQGSEA. Trimming left V 6 bases short and J 5 bases short, with 14 bases between. CDR3 length: 14 residues. As DNA, the CDR3 is TGCAGCGTCTCCACAGGGTTGGATAATTCACCCCTCCACTTT. Translated, it gives CSVSTGLDNSPLHF.

This clonotype was seen only a few times. The chain has TRBV11-2 and TRBJ2-5; no clear D gene. The CDR3 length is 12 residues. The germline V gene has CDR1 SGHAT and CDR2 FQNNGV. V dropped 3 bases and J dropped 5 bases, with 7 bases sitting between them. The CDR3 coding sequence is TGTGCCAGCAGCTTGTCAATGGAGACCCAGTACTTC. Translating it yields CASSLSMETQYF. The entire variable domain, with the rest obtained from reference TRBV11-2 and TRBJ2-5, is as follows: EAGVAQSPRYKIIEKRQSVAFWCNPISGHATLYWYQQILGQGPKLLIQFQNNGVVDDSQLPKDRFSAERLKGVDSTLKIQPAKLEDSAVYLCASSLSMETQYFGPGTRLLVL.

This clonotype was observed at least ten times. V and J are TRBV20-1 and TRBJ1-5; D not certain. With 5 bases removed from V and 6 bases from J, the gap between germline ends came to 11 bases. The CDR3 runs 12 residues. Germline V gives CDR1 DFQATT, CDR2 SNEGSKA (reference sequence). The chain's CDR3 is CSAVWTCQPQHF. The CDR3 DNA sequence: TGCAGTGCTGTATGGACGTGTCAGCCCCAGCATTTT.

This clonotype was observed many times. V gene TRBV28 combines with J gene TRBJ1-1, with unresolved D. CDR1 and CDR2 from the germline V gene are MDHEN and SYDVKM. The CDR3 runs 16 residues. Between the trimmed V and J ends, which lost 1 base and 1 base, there was a span of 13 bases. The CDR3 is CASSLFSFRQNTEAFF. In DNA form, the CDR3 reads TGTGCCAGCAGTTTATTCTCCTTCCGACAGAACACTGAAGCTTTCTTT.

This clonotype was seen at least ten times. V and J are TRBV7-9 and TRBJ2-1; D is unclear. Per the germline V gene, CDR1 is SEHNR and CDR2 is FQNEAQ (reference sequence). V dropped 0 bases and J dropped 4 bases, with 10 bases sitting between them. The length of the CDR3 is 15 residues. The DNA for the CDR3 is TGTGCCAGCAGCTTAGCGGCCCTGAGGTACAATGAGCAGTTCTTC. As protein: CASSLAALRYNEQFF.

The chain carries TRBV9 and TRBJ2-7; 9 nucleotides agree with TRBD2. The germline V gene encodes CDR1 SGDLS and CDR2 YYNGEE. Trimming took 0 bases from V and 6 from J; bases not matched to a gene: 7. This CDR3 comprises 15 residues. The CDR3 is CASSVEGGREVEQYF. The CDR3 bases are TGTGCCAGCAGCGTAGAAGGCGGGAGGGAGGTCGAGCAGTACTTC.

This clonotype was observed many times. This sequence joins TRBV6-2 or TRBV6-3 and TRBJ1-1, with 7 bases lining up with TRBD1. Trimming cost V 4 bases and J 5 bases; bases outside gene matches: 7. Germline assignment: CDR1 MNHEY and CDR2 SVGEGT. The CDR3 consists of 14 residues. The CDR3 nucleotides are TGTGCCAGCAGTTGGGGGGACAGCAGGACTGAAGCTTTCTTT. It encodes CASSWGDSRTEAFF.

V and J are TRBV11-3 and TRBJ1-1; tentatively, D is TRBD1 (6 bases). V lost 5 bases and J lost 6, with 13 bases in between. This CDR3 spans 13 amino acids. Germline V lookup: CDR1 SGHNT, CDR2 YENEEA. The CDR3: CASSKRGGSEAFF. In DNA form, the CDR3 reads TGTGCCAGCAGCAAACGGGGGGGCTCTGAAGCTTTCTTT.

This clonotype was counted at least ten times. This chain links TRBV27 with TRBJ2-7; 10 bases line up with TRBD2. Germline V lookup: CDR1 MNHEY, CDR2 SMNVEV (reference sequence). V was clipped by 4 bases and J by 3 bases; unmatched bases: 3. The CDR3 totals 14 residues. The CDR3 coding sequence is TGTGCCAGCAGTTGGACTAGCGGATACTACGAGCAGTACTTC. The encoded protein is CASSWTSGYYEQYF.

This chain connects TRBV20-1 to TRBJ2-5; 8 bases align to TRBD2. Germline loops: CDR1 DFQATT, CDR2 SNEGSKA (reference sequence). The CDR3 totals 14 residues. The V gene end was trimmed by 6 bases and the J gene end by 4 bases; junction bases not matched to a gene: 10. CDR3 loop: CSAVTLAGIETQYF. CDR3 coding DNA: TGCAGTGCCGTGACCTTAGCGGGAATAGAGACCCAGTACTTC.

The gene calls are TRBV30 and TRBJ2-7; D is uncertain. Trimming took off 0 bases at V and 0 bases at J, with 12 bases between the two ends. CDR1 and CDR2 (germline): GTSNPN, SVGIG (reference sequence). CDR3 size: 15 residues. The CDR3 sequence is CAWSVGQTVSYEQYF. As DNA, the CDR3 is TGTGCCTGGAGTGTAGGGCAGACCGTCTCCTACGAGCAGTACTTC.

This clonotype was detected a few times. The chain joins TRBV29-1 to TRBJ2-3; D possibly corresponds to TRBD2 (6 bases). Trimming took 8 bases from V and 0 from J, leaving 12 bases between them. Germline V gives CDR1 SQVTM, CDR2 ANQGSEA. CDR3 length: 13 amino acids. CDR3 loop: CSITSSSTDTQYF. CDR3 sequence (DNA): TGCAGCATTACTAGCTCTAGCACAGATACGCAGTATTTT.

This clonotype was detected only once. The V call is TRBV7-6, the J call TRBJ2-2; D may match TRBD1 or TRBD2 (5 bases each). The CDR3 consists of 14 residues. Trimming took off 5 bases at V and 6 bases at J, with 13 bases between the two ends. The V gene's germline CDR1 is SGHVS and CDR2 FNYEAQ. The CDR3 sequence is CASSPGPPPGELFF. Written as DNA, the CDR3 is TGTGCCAGCAGCCCGGGACCTCCTCCCGGGGAGCTGTTTTTT.

The chain has TRBV20-1 and TRBJ1-6; 7 bases are shared with TRBD1. The CDR3 length is 15 residues. Germline-derived CDR1 and CDR2 are DFQATT and SNEGSKA (reference sequence). Losses at the gene ends were 4 bases for V and 3 bases for J; bases not matched to a gene: 6. The CDR3 DNA reads TGCAGTGCTACCACAGGGGAGTACTATAATTCACCCCTCCACTTT. Translation: CSATTGEYYNSPLHF.

This clonotype occurred many times. J is TRBJ1-1 and V is TRBV6-5; maybe TRBD1 (5 bases). Looked up from germline, CDR1 is MNHEY and CDR2 is SVGAGI. The V end lost 6 bases, the J end lost 1 base, and 15 bases lay between the germline ends. The CDR3 has 15 residues. CDR3 residues: CASRKGRLANTEAFF. CDR3 in DNA: TGTGCCAGCAGAAAGGGGCGGCTCGCGAACACTGAAGCTTTCTTT.

Many counts were recorded for this clonotype. CDR3 DNA: TGTGCCAGCAGAGACAGGGGAACCTTCAATGAGCAGTTCTTC. Translated, it gives CASRDRGTFNEQFF. The chain employs TRBV7-9 and TRBJ2-1; 8 positions match TRBD1. Germline CDR1 reads SEHNR; CDR2 reads FQNEAQ (reference sequence). The ends lost 6 bases at V and 6 bases at J; junction bases unmatched: 7. The CDR3 runs to 14 residues.